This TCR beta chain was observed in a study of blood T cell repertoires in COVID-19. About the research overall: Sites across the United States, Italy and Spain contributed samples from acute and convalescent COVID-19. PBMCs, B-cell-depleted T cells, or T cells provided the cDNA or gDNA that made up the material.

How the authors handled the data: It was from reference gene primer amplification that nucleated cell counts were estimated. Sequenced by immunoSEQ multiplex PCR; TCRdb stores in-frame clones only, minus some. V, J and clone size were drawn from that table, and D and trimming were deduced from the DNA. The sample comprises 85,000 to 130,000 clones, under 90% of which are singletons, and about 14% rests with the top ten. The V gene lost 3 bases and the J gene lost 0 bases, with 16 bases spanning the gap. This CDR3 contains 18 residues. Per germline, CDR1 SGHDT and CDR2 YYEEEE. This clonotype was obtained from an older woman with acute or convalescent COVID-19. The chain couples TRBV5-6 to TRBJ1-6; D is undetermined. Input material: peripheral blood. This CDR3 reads CASSYGWPESSYNSPLHF. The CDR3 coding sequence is TGTGCCAGCAGCTATGGTTGGCCGGAGAGCTCCTATAATTCACCCCTCCACTTT.